The rows below give T cell receptor beta chains drawn from one sample of a study of blood T cell repertoires in COVID-19. The data were produced by immunoSEQ multiplex PCR, yet TCRdb's version contains in-frame clones alone and is incomplete. The sample contains about 110,000 clones, about 79% of which appear only once. The sequenced sample was peripheral blood. The receptors were sampled from a woman of 80 years or more with active or convalescent COVID-19. Each CDR3 is given with its conserved first and last residue. The order of the fields is V gene, D gene, clone size, J gene, CDR3 DNA, CDR3 protein. The D gene is left open where the match is weak. Rows may omit the clone size; those that give it use once, few, many or a size class.

v_call: TRBV7-9; d_call: -; clone_size: many; j_call: TRBJ2-7; cdr3_nt: TGTGCCAGCAGGGTTGTGGCCCGCGGCGACGAGCAGTACTTC; cdr3_aa: CASRVVARGDEQYF
v_call: TRBV12-3/TRBV12-4; d_call: -; clone_size: -; j_call: TRBJ2-7; cdr3_nt: TGTGCCAGCAGTTTAGATATCTACGAGCAGTACTTC; cdr3_aa: CASSLDIYEQYF
v_call: TRBV20-1; d_call: -; clone_size: -; j_call: TRBJ2-1; cdr3_nt: TGCAGTGCTCTACTGTACAATGAGCAGTTCTTC; cdr3_aa: CSALLYNEQFF
v_call: TRBV9; d_call: -; clone_size: once; j_call: TRBJ1-6; cdr3_nt: TGTGCCAGCAGCGTAGGCGGGGCAGCTGATTCACCCCTCCACTTT; cdr3_aa: CASSVGGAADSPLHF
v_call: TRBV5-1; d_call: -; clone_size: -; j_call: TRBJ1-1; cdr3_nt: TGCGCCAGCAGCTTGGCCATGCAGGGAAACACTGAAGCTTTCTTT; cdr3_aa: CASSLAMQGNTEAFF
v_call: TRBV5-8; d_call: TRBD2; clone_size: -; j_call: TRBJ2-5; cdr3_nt: TGTGCCTCCACGGTGGGAGGGGCCCAAGAGACCCAGTACTTC; cdr3_aa: CASTVGGAQETQYF
v_call: TRBV6-2/TRBV6-3; d_call: TRBD2; clone_size: -; j_call: TRBJ2-3; cdr3_nt: TGTGCCAGCAGTTATTGGGCTAGCGGGAGTTTCCGGCCCCCAGATACGCAGTATTTT; cdr3_aa: CASSYWASGSFRPPDTQYF
v_call: TRBV2; d_call: -; clone_size: -; j_call: TRBJ2-5; cdr3_nt: TGTGCCAGCAGTGTGTCCCAGAAAAAGACCCAGTACTTC; cdr3_aa: CASSVSQKKTQYF
v_call: TRBV6-1; d_call: -; clone_size: -; j_call: TRBJ2-5; cdr3_nt: TGTGCCAGCAGTGAAGGACAGTTCCAAGAGACCCAGTACTTC; cdr3_aa: CASSEGQFQETQYF
v_call: TRBV4-2; d_call: TRBD2; clone_size: -; j_call: TRBJ2-7; cdr3_nt: TGTGCCAGCAGCCAAGAATTAGCGGGACCTTACGAGCAGTACTTC; cdr3_aa: CASSQELAGPYEQYF
v_call: TRBV27; d_call: TRBD1; clone_size: -; j_call: TRBJ1-4; cdr3_nt: TGTGCCAGCAGAGGACAGGGGATGGGAAAACTGTTTTTT; cdr3_aa: CASRGQGMGKLFF
v_call: TRBV5-1; d_call: -; clone_size: -; j_call: TRBJ2-2; cdr3_nt: TGCGCCAGCAGCTTTCAGGGAGGAACCGGGGAGCTGTTTTTT; cdr3_aa: CASSFQGGTGELFF
v_call: TRBV19; d_call: TRBD2; clone_size: -; j_call: TRBJ2-3; cdr3_nt: TGTGCCAGTAGTATAAGACTAGCGATGAGCACAGATACGCAGTATTTT; cdr3_aa: CASSIRLAMSTDTQYF
v_call: TRBV27; d_call: TRBD2; clone_size: -; j_call: TRBJ2-1; cdr3_nt: TGTGCCAGCAGAGGACTAGCGGGGACCTCCTACAATGAGCAGTTCTTC; cdr3_aa: CASRGLAGTSYNEQFF
v_call: TRBV3-1/TRBV3-2; d_call: TRBD2; clone_size: -; j_call: TRBJ2-7; cdr3_nt: TGTGCCAGCAGCCAAGATCTGTGGGGGGGGTCCTACGAGCAGTACTTC; cdr3_aa: CASSQDLWGGSYEQYF
v_call: TRBV7-9; d_call: TRBD1; clone_size: -; j_call: TRBJ1-1; cdr3_nt: TGTGCCAGCAGCCCCGACAGGGCCACTGAAGCTTTCTTT; cdr3_aa: CASSPDRATEAFF
v_call: TRBV2; d_call: -; clone_size: -; j_call: TRBJ1-2; cdr3_nt: TGTGCCAGCAGTTGGACCGGGGGATATGGCTACACCTTC; cdr3_aa: CASSWTGGYGYTF
v_call: TRBV2; d_call: -; clone_size: once; j_call: TRBJ2-6; cdr3_nt: TGTGCCAGCAGTGACCCACTGAACTCTGGGGCCAACGTCCTGACTTTC; cdr3_aa: CASSDPLNSGANVLTF
v_call: TRBV28; d_call: -; clone_size: once; j_call: TRBJ1-6; cdr3_nt: TGTGCCAGCAGTTTTGAGTATTCACCCCTCCACTTT; cdr3_aa: CASSFEYSPLHF
v_call: TRBV9; d_call: -; clone_size: -; j_call: TRBJ2-1; cdr3_nt: TGTGCCAGCAGCCCACTCAGCGGTCCTTCTAGCATCAATGAGCAGTTCTTC; cdr3_aa: CASSPLSGPSSINEQFF
v_call: TRBV27; d_call: TRBD1; clone_size: few; j_call: TRBJ2-7; cdr3_nt: TGTGCCAGCAGTCCAGCGACAGGGACCTCCTACGAGCAGTACTTC; cdr3_aa: CASSPATGTSYEQYF
v_call: TRBV18; d_call: -; clone_size: -; j_call: TRBJ2-7; cdr3_nt: TGTGCCAGCTCACCTCTCCCCCGGTTTTACGAGCAGTACTTC; cdr3_aa: CASSPLPRFYEQYF
v_call: TRBV18; d_call: -; clone_size: -; j_call: TRBJ2-3; cdr3_nt: TGTGCCAGCTCAGAAATCCGAAGCGAGCTTCGGGATACGCAGTATTTT; cdr3_aa: CASSEIRSELRDTQYF
v_call: TRBV24-1; d_call: TRBD1; clone_size: -; j_call: TRBJ2-5; cdr3_nt: TGTGCCACCAGTGATTCGGGACAGCAAGAGACCCAGTACTTC; cdr3_aa: CATSDSGQQETQYF
v_call: TRBV21-1; d_call: -; clone_size: -; j_call: TRBJ1-2; cdr3_nt: TGTGCCAGCAGCAAAGCGAGCCCGACAGGGATAAACTATGGCTACACCTTC; cdr3_aa: CASSKASPTGINYGYTF
v_call: TRBV5-4; d_call: -; clone_size: -; j_call: TRBJ1-1; cdr3_nt: TGTGCCAGCAGCTTGCAGGAACTTGGGACTGAAGCTTTCTTT; cdr3_aa: CASSLQELGTEAFF
v_call: TRBV6-6; d_call: TRBD1; clone_size: -; j_call: TRBJ2-5; cdr3_nt: TGTGCCAGCAGCCCTAACGACAGGGTTGAGACCCAGTACTTC; cdr3_aa: CASSPNDRVETQYF
v_call: TRBV2; d_call: TRBD2; clone_size: few; j_call: TRBJ2-1; cdr3_nt: TGTGCCAGCAGTGAACTGCGGGAGGGAGAGCAGTTCTTC; cdr3_aa: CASSELREGEQFF
v_call: TRBV14; d_call: TRBD1; clone_size: -; j_call: TRBJ2-1; cdr3_nt: TGTGCCAGCAGCCAAGTACAGGGGGAAGGGGGTGAGCAGTTCTTC; cdr3_aa: CASSQVQGEGGEQFF
v_call: TRBV7-9; d_call: TRBD2; clone_size: -; j_call: TRBJ2-1; cdr3_nt: TGTGCCACTGTCCCGGGACTAGCGGGAGGGCCTGAGTACAATGAGCAGTTCTTC; cdr3_aa: CATVPGLAGGPEYNEQFF
v_call: TRBV4-1; d_call: -; clone_size: -; j_call: TRBJ2-6; cdr3_nt: TGCGCCAGCAGCCAATTTTTAGCTGGGGCCAACGTCCTGACTTTC; cdr3_aa: CASSQFLAGANVLTF
v_call: TRBV29-1; d_call: TRBD1; clone_size: -; j_call: TRBJ2-1; cdr3_nt: TGCAGCGTTCAAGGACAGGCCTACAATGAGCAGTTCTTC; cdr3_aa: CSVQGQAYNEQFF
v_call: TRBV27; d_call: TRBD1; clone_size: -; j_call: TRBJ1-2; cdr3_nt: TGTGCCAGCAGAGGGACAGGACACTCCTATGGCTACACCTTC; cdr3_aa: CASRGTGHSYGYTF
v_call: TRBV5-1; d_call: -; clone_size: once; j_call: TRBJ2-1; cdr3_nt: TGCGCCAGCAGCTGGGGAGCGACCAATGAGCAGTTCTTC; cdr3_aa: CASSWGATNEQFF
v_call: TRBV30; d_call: TRBD1; clone_size: few; j_call: TRBJ1-6; cdr3_nt: TGTGCCTGGAATGGACAGGGACGTTCACCCCTCCACTTT; cdr3_aa: CAWNGQGRSPLHF
v_call: TRBV2; d_call: -; clone_size: -; j_call: TRBJ1-3; cdr3_nt: TGTGCCAGCAGTGCTGACAGTGAAAACACCATATATTTT; cdr3_aa: CASSADSENTIYF
v_call: TRBV2; d_call: -; clone_size: -; j_call: TRBJ1-1; cdr3_nt: TGTGCCAGCAGTGAAGTGGAGGGGACTGAAGCTTTCTTT; cdr3_aa: CASSEVEGTEAFF
v_call: TRBV7-8; d_call: -; clone_size: few; j_call: TRBJ1-2; cdr3_nt: TGTGCCAGCAGCCCAGGGGCAGCCTATGGCTACACCTTC; cdr3_aa: CASSPGAAYGYTF
v_call: TRBV9; d_call: TRBD1; clone_size: once; j_call: TRBJ2-1; cdr3_nt: TGTGCCAGCAGCGTAGGGACAGGGGGATTAGGGAATGAGCAGTTCTTC; cdr3_aa: CASSVGTGGLGNEQFF
v_call: TRBV28; d_call: -; clone_size: -; j_call: TRBJ1-2; cdr3_nt: TGTGCCAGCAGTCGGGCCGGGGGGCGGTACTATGGCTACACCTTC; cdr3_aa: CASSRAGGRYYGYTF
v_call: TRBV21-1; d_call: -; clone_size: -; j_call: TRBJ1-1; cdr3_nt: TGTGCCAGCAGATCGATCAACAAACAGGGGTCTTTGAGCACTGAAGCTTTCTTT; cdr3_aa: CASRSINKQGSLSTEAFF
v_call: TRBV27; d_call: -; clone_size: -; j_call: TRBJ2-1; cdr3_nt: TGTGCCAGCAGGCATGTGGGGAGCGGTTACAATGAGCAGTTCTTC; cdr3_aa: CASRHVGSGYNEQFF
v_call: TRBV4-1; d_call: -; clone_size: -; j_call: TRBJ1-2; cdr3_nt: TGCGCCAGCAGCCCACCCGGGGAAGACTATGGCTACACCTTC; cdr3_aa: CASSPPGEDYGYTF
v_call: TRBV9; d_call: TRBD2; clone_size: -; j_call: TRBJ2-1; cdr3_nt: TGTGCCAGCAGCGTAATTGCGGGAGGGTACAGTGAGCAGTTCTTC; cdr3_aa: CASSVIAGGYSEQFF
v_call: TRBV7-3; d_call: -; clone_size: -; j_call: TRBJ2-2; cdr3_nt: TGTGCCAGCAGCTTAAGTACTAGTCGCACCGGGGAGCTGTTTTTT; cdr3_aa: CASSLSTSRTGELFF
v_call: TRBV2; d_call: -; clone_size: few; j_call: TRBJ1-5; cdr3_nt: TGTGCCAGCAGTGGGACGGGAAATCAGCCCCAGCATTTT; cdr3_aa: CASSGTGNQPQHF
v_call: TRBV5-1; d_call: -; clone_size: -; j_call: TRBJ2-1; cdr3_nt: TGCGCCAGCAGCAACGACAGGGAGCAGTTCTTC; cdr3_aa: CASSNDREQFF
v_call: TRBV2; d_call: TRBD1; clone_size: -; j_call: TRBJ1-2; cdr3_nt: TGTGCCAGCAGTATCGGGACAGGGAGCTATGGCTACACCTTC; cdr3_aa: CASSIGTGSYGYTF
v_call: TRBV5-1; d_call: -; clone_size: few; j_call: TRBJ1-6; cdr3_nt: TGCGCCAGCAGCTTGGGAGGCCGCCAGAATAATTCACCCCTCCACTTT; cdr3_aa: CASSLGGRQNNSPLHF
v_call: TRBV20-1; d_call: -; clone_size: -; j_call: TRBJ2-3; cdr3_nt: TGCAGTGCCTCTCGGGTAGATACGCAGTATTTT; cdr3_aa: CSASRVDTQYF
v_call: TRBV12-3/TRBV12-4; d_call: -; clone_size: -; j_call: TRBJ1-1; cdr3_nt: TGTGCCAGCAGTTTAATGAGGGAGACTGAAGCTTTCTTT; cdr3_aa: CASSLMRETEAFF
v_call: TRBV1; d_call: -; clone_size: -; j_call: TRBJ1-2; cdr3_nt: TGCACCAGCAGCTCACAATTCAGCAGGGGGCTTGGCTACACCTTC; cdr3_aa: CTSSSQFSRGLGYTF
v_call: TRBV7-3; d_call: -; clone_size: -; j_call: TRBJ2-1; cdr3_nt: TGTGCCAGCAGCTCAATGAGGGAAAAGGGATCCAATGAGCAGTTCTTC; cdr3_aa: CASSSMREKGSNEQFF
v_call: TRBV7-2; d_call: -; clone_size: -; j_call: TRBJ1-3; cdr3_nt: TGTGCCAGCACTAAAACAGGGCACTCTGGAAACACCATATATTTT; cdr3_aa: CASTKTGHSGNTIYF
v_call: TRBV25-1; d_call: -; clone_size: few; j_call: TRBJ2-7; cdr3_nt: TGTGCCAGCAGTGTTGGGGCCGTAAACGAGCAGTACTTC; cdr3_aa: CASSVGAVNEQYF